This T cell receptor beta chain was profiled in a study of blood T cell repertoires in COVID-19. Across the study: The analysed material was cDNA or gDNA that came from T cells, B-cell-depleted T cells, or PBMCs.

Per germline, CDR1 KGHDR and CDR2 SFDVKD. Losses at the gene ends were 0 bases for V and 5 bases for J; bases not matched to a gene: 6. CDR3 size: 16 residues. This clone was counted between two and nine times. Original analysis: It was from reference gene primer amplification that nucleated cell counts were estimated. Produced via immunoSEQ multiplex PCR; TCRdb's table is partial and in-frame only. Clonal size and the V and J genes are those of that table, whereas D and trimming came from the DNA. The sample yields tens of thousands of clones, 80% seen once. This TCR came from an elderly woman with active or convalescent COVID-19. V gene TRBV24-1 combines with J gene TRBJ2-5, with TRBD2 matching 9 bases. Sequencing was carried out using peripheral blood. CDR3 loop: CATSDLGREGLETQYF. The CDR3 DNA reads TGTGCCACCAGTGATTTGGGGCGGGAGGGCCTTGAGACCCAGTACTTC.